These 12 T cell receptor beta chains were sequenced from one sample in a study of control samples from healthy donors and cancer patients. Repertoires were generated with immunoSEQ multiplex PCR, while TCRdb's copy carries only in-frame clones and drops some. The table records 60,000 to 75,000 clones, about 87% of them present only once. The material sequenced was PBMCs. Receptor source: a woman between 50 and 59 years old with head and neck cancer.

The V and J genes are TRBV7-9 and TRBJ2-1; the match to TRBD2 covers 14 bases. The CDR3 has 16 amino acids. With 5 bases clipped from V and 10 bases from J, the junction kept 10 bases outside the gene matches. CDR1 SEHNR and CDR2 FQNEAQ come from the germline V gene (reference sequence). The CDR3 here is CASSPPGLAGEGEQFF. The CDR3 DNA reads as TGTGCCAGCAGCCCGCCGGGACTAGCGGGGGAAGGGGAGCAGTTCTTC.

This chain links TRBV2 with TRBJ1-1; TRBD1 might be the D (6 bases). The V end lost 1 base, the J end lost 1 base, and 10 bases lay between the germline ends. CDR1 and CDR2 (germline): SNHLY, FYNNEI. The CDR3 consists of 15 residues. The CDR3 reads CASSEDGGPNTEAFF. CDR3 nucleotides: TGTGCCAGCAGTGAAGATGGGGGCCCGAACACTGAAGCTTTCTTT. Using reference TRBV2 and TRBJ1-1 for the parts outside the CDR3, the full variable domain is EPEVTQTPSHQVTQMGQEVILRCVPISNHLYFYWYRQILGQKVEFLVSFYNNEISEKSEIFDDQFSVERPDGSNFTLKIRSTKLEDSAMYFCASSEDGGPNTEAFFGQGTRLTVV.

By frequency in the sample, this clone is medium-sized (0.01 to 0.1%). Within the sample, other DNA sequences also encode this same CDR3. The chain has TRBV27 and TRBJ1-2; D is unclear. The CDR3 length is 14 residues. The germline CDR1 and CDR2 sequences are MNHEY and SMNVEV (reference sequence). V was trimmed by 5 bases and J by 4 bases, leaving 14 bases between them. The DNA for the CDR3 is TGTGCCAGCAGTCTGAGAGAGGGCACCTATGGCTACACCTTC. Translating gives CASSLREGTYGYTF.

In this sample, this clone turned up a few times. The chain combines TRBV28 with TRBJ2-7; D gene uncertain. The CDR3 contains 13 residues. Deletions cut 2 bases from V and 2 bases from J, with 7 bases between. Per germline, CDR1 MDHEN and CDR2 SYDVKM. The CDR3 DNA sequence: TGTGCCAGCAGTTTAATTAAGCCCTACGAGCAGTACTTC. As protein: CASSLIKPYEQYF.

This clone was seen just once. The chain joins TRBV19 to TRBJ2-3; 10 nucleotides match TRBD2. The V gene's germline CDR1 is LNHDA and CDR2 SQIVND (reference sequence). The CDR3 is 15 residues long. The V gene end was trimmed by 7 bases and the J gene end by 5 bases; junction bases not matched to a gene: 9. The CDR3: CASNSGLARGDTQYF. The CDR3 DNA reads TGTGCCAGTAATTCGGGACTAGCGAGGGGAGATACGCAGTATTTT.

V is TRBV10-2 and J is TRBJ1-4, with D possibly being TRBD1 (5 bases). CDR1 and CDR2 from the germline V gene are WSHSY and SAAADI. V gave up 4 bases and J gave up 13 bases, with 19 bases separating them. The CDR3 runs 14 residues. The CDR3 coding sequence is TGCGCCAGCAGTGGGGGAACTGGAGTCGGGGGACTGTTTTTT. This translates into CASSGGTGVGGLFF.

V usage is TRBV19 and J usage is TRBJ2-3; D remains unclear. V lost 6 bases, J lost 0 bases, and 10 bases lay in between. This CDR3 has 14 residues. The germline V gene encodes CDR1 LNHDA and CDR2 SQIVND (reference sequence). The CDR3 reads CASRKASSTDTQYF. CDR3 in DNA: TGTGCCAGTAGGAAGGCTTCTAGCACAGATACGCAGTATTTT.

The genes are TRBV27 and TRBJ1-2, with D possibly matching TRBD1 (6 bases). In germline, CDR1 is MNHEY, CDR2 SMNVEV (reference sequence). V shed 6 bases and J shed 8 bases, with 16 bases lying between them. The CDR3 has 13 amino acids. As DNA, the CDR3 is TGTGCCAGCAGCCAGGGGCAGGCGGGGGGCTACACCTTC. Amino acids: CASSQGQAGGYTF.

This clone was counted a single time. The rearrangement joins TRBV4-3 to TRBJ2-5; tentative D call: TRBD1 (5 bases). The CDR3 extends over 13 amino acids. Germline CDR1 LGHNA, CDR2 YSLEER. The V end lost 0 bases, the J end lost 3 bases, and 5 bases lay between the germline ends. DNA of the CDR3: TGCGCCAGCAGCCAAGAAGGGGAAGAGACCCAGTACTTC. Amino acids: CASSQEGEETQYF.

The rearrangement links TRBV6-6 to TRBJ2-1; D possibly corresponds to TRBD1 (6 bases). The CDR3 covers 19 residues. Trimming took off 7 bases at V and 0 bases at J, with 25 bases between the two ends. Per germline, CDR1 MNHNY and CDR2 SVGAGI (reference sequence). The CDR3 loop reads CASTLSVRVRGSSYNEQFF. The CDR3 DNA follows: TGTGCCAGCACTCTATCAGTTAGGGTCAGGGGAAGCTCCTACAATGAGCAGTTCTTC.

This sequence joins TRBV23-1 and TRBJ2-3, with D possibly being TRBD2 (6 bases). TRBV23-1 is treated as an ORF (open reading frame) with a function not yet certain. Trimming removed 2 bases at V and 4 bases at J, with 22 bases between. The CDR3 spans 18 residues. The CDR3 DNA reads TGCGCCAGCAGTCAAATGGGGCGTGGGGGGAAAGGCCCAGATACGCAGTATTTT. It translates to CASSQMGRGGKGPDTQYF.

This chain uses TRBV3-1 (or the pseudogene TRBV3-2) with TRBJ2-7; D ambiguous. Trimming left V 2 bases short and J 0 bases short, with 5 bases between. Germline CDR1 is LGHDT and CDR2 is YNNKEL (reference sequence). This CDR3 comprises 13 residues. The CDR3 region has the DNA TGTGCCAGCAGCCAAAGTTTCTCCTACGAGCAGTACTTC. Amino acids: CASSQSFSYEQYF.